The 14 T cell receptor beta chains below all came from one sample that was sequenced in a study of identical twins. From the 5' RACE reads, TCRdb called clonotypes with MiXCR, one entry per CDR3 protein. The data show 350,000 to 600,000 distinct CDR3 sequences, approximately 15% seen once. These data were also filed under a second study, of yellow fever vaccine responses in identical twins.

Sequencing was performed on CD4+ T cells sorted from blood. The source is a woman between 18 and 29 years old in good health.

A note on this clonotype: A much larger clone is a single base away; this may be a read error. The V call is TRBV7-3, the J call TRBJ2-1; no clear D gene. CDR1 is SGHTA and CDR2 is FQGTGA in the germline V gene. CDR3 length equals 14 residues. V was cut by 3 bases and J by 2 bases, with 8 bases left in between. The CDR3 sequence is CASSFSFTYNEQFF. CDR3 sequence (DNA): TGTGCCAGCAGCTTCTCCTTTACCTACAATGAGCAGTTCTTC.

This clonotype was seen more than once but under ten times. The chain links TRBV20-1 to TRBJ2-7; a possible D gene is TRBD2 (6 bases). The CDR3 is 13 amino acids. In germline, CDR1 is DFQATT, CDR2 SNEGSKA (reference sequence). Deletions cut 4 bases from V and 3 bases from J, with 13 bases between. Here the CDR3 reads CSANRLVHYEQYF. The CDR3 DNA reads TGCAGTGCTAATCGACTAGTCCACTACGAGCAGTACTTC.

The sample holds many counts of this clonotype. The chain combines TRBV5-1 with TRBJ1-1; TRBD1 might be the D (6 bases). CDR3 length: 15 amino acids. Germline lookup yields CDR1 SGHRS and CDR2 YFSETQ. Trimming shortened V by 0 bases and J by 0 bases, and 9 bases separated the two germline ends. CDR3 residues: CASSLAGGLNTEAFF. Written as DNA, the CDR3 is TGCGCCAGCAGCTTGGCTGGGGGGCTGAACACTGAAGCTTTCTTT. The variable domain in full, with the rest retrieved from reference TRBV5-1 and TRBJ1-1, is KAGVTQTPRYLIKTRGQQVTLSCSPISGHRSVSWYQQTPGQGLQFLFEYFSETQRNKGNFPGRFSGRQFSNSRSEMNVSTLELGDSALYLCASSLAGGLNTEAFFGQGTRLTVV.

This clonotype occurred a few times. CDR3 protein: CASSYSRKDRDPGELFF. The CDR3 nucleotides read TGTGCCAGCAGTTACTCGAGGAAGGACAGGGACCCCGGGGAGCTGTTTTTT. The rearrangement uses TRBV6-2 or TRBV6-3 and TRBJ2-2, with TRBD1 matching 8 bases. The V and J ends lost 0 bases and 6 bases, in that order; junction bases with no gene match: 9. This CDR3 has 17 amino acids. Germline-derived CDR1 and CDR2 are MNHEY and SVGEGT.

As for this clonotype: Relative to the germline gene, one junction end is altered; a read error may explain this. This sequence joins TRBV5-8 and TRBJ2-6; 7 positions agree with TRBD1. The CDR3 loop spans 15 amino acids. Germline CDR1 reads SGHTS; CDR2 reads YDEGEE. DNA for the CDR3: TGTGCCAGCAGCTCGGACAGGACTGGGACCAACGTCCTGACTTTC. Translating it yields CASSSDRTGTNVLTF.

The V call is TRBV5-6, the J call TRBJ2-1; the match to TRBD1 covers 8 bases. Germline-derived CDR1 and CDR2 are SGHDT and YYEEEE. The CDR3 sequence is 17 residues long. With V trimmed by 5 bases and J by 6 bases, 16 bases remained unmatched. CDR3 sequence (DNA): TGTGCCAGCAGAGTGTTGGGCGGGACAGGTTTTCCCAATGAGCAGTTCTTC. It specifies CASRVLGGTGFPNEQFF.

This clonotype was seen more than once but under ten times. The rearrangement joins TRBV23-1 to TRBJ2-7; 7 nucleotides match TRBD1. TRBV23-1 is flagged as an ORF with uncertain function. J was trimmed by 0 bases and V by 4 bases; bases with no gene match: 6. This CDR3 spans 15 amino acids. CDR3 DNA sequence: TGCGCCAGCAGTCCGGACAGGTGGAACTCCTACGAGCAGTACTTC. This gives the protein CASSPDRWNSYEQYF.

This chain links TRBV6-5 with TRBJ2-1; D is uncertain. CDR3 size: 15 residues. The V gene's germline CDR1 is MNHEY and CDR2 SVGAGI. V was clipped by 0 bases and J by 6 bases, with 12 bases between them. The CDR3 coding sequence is TGTGCCAGCAGTTACTCGGGCGCTTGGGGCAATGAGCAGTTCTTC. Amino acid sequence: CASSYSGAWGNEQFF.

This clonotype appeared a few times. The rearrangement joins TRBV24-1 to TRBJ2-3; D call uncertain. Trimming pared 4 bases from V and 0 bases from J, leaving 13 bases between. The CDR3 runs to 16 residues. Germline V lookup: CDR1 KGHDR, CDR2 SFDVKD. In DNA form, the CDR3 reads TGTGCCACCAGTGACCCCCGGGCCCCAAGCACAGATACGCAGTATTTT. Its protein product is CATSDPRAPSTDTQYF.

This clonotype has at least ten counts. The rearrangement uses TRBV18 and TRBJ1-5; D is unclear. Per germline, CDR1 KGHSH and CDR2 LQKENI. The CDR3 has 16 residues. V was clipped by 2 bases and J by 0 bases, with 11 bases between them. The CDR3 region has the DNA TGTGCCAGCTCACCAAGAAGTCTTAATAGCAATCAGCCCCAGCATTTT. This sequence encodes CASSPRSLNSNQPQHF.

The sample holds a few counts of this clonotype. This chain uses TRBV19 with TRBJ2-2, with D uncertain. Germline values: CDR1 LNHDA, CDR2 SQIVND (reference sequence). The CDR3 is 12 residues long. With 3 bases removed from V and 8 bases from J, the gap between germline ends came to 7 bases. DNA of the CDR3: TGTGCCAGTAGTATTGGGTCTGGGGAGCTGTTTTTT. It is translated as CASSIGSGELFF.

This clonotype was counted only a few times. CDR3 residues: CASSFFPRKLSPGNTIYF. The DNA of the CDR3 is TGCGCCAGCAGCTTCTTTCCCCGGAAACTGTCCCCCGGAAACACCATATATTTT. J is TRBJ1-3 and V is TRBV5-1; D ambiguous. The CDR3 totals 18 residues. V was clipped by 2 bases and J by 4 bases, with 22 bases between them. Germline assignment: CDR1 SGHRS and CDR2 YFSETQ.

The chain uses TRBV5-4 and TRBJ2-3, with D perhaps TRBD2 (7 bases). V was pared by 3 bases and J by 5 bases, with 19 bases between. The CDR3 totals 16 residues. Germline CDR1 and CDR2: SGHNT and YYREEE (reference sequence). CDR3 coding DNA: TGTGCCAGCAGCTCCCTTGCGGGGGCGGCCGGAGATACGCAGTATTTT. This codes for CASSSLAGAAGDTQYF. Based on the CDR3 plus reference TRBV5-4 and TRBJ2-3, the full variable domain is ETGVTQSPTHLIKTRGQQVTLRCSSQSGHNTVSWYQQALGQGPQFIFQYYREEENGRGNFPPRFSGLQFPNYSSELNVNALELDDSALYLCASSSLAGAAGDTQYFGPGTRLTVL.

CDR3 DNA sequence: TGTGCCAGCAGTTTACTCGGGTCCACTGGGAGCAATCAGCCCCAGCATTTT. Its protein product is CASSLLGSTGSNQPQHF. This rearrangement joins TRBV27 to TRBJ1-5; no clear D gene. The germline V gene encodes CDR1 MNHEY and CDR2 SMNVEV (reference sequence). This CDR3 has 17 amino acids. V shed 2 bases and J shed 1 base, with 15 bases lying between them.